This paragraph reports one T cell receptor beta chain. The antigen is not known. Time point indicated: week 11, during vaccination. The vaccine gave 300 ug of a 20-mer mutant IDH1 peptide subcutaneously per dose. The data are from a study of a mutant IDH1 vaccine in newly diagnosed glioma. Study context: Onset of vaccination occurred 4-6 weeks following radiotherapy alone, or with temozolomide cycles. Among treated patients, around 60% were male and 37.5% female, and mean age was approximately 40 years. Radiotherapy, temozolomide, or both had been given previously, and both were given to most.

There are 14 residues in the CDR3. Germline lookup yields CDR1 SGHNT and CDR2 YYREEE (reference sequence). V dropped 5 bases and J dropped 2 bases, with 14 bases sitting between them. TCRdb keeps only in-frame clones here, not all; method: immunoSEQ multiplex PCR. The top ten hold less than 7% of the sample, which has some 130,000 clones, just under 80% seen once. The sequences come from PBMCs, collected from a glioma patient whose treatment included an IDH1 peptide vaccine. The J gene is TRBJ2-7, the V gene TRBV5-4; D possibly uses TRBD1 or TRBD2 (5 bases each). This clonotype was obtained from a middle-aged man with glioma. CDR3 bases: TGTGCCAGCAGTGGCCTTTTGGGGGCCTACGAGCAGTACTTC. Translated: CASSGLLGAYEQYF.